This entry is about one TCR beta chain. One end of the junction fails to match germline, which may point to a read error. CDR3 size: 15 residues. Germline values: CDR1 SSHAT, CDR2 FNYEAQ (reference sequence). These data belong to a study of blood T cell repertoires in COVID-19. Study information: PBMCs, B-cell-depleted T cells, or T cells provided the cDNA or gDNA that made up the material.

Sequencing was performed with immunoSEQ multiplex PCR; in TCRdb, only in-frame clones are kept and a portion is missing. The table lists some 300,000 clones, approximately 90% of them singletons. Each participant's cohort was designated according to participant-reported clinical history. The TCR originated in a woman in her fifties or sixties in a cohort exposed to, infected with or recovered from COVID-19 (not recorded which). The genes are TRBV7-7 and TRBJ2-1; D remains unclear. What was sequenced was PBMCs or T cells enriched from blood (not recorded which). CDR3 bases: TGTGCTAGCAGCTTAAGCCTTAGCTCCTACAATGAGCAGTTCTTC. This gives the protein CASSLSLSSYNEQFF.